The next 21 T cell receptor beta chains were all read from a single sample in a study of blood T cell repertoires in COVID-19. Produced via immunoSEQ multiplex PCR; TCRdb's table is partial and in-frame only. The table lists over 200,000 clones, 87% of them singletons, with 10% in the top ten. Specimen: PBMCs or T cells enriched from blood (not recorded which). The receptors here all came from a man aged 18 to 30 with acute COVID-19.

This chain's CDR3 is CASSLQGQGVYGYTF. Written as DNA, the CDR3 is TGTGCCAGCAGTTTACAGGGACAGGGGGTCTATGGCTACACCTTC. V and J are TRBV28 and TRBJ1-2, with TRBD1 matching 11 bases. The trim removed 2 bases at V and 4 bases at J, leaving 3 bases unmatched. This CDR3 contains 15 residues. Germline V gene sequence: CDR1 MDHEN, CDR2 SYDVKM.

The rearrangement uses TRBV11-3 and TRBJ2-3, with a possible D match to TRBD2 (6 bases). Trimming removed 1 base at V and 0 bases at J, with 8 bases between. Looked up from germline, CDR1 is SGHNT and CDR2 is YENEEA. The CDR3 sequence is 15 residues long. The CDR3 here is CASSLGGKSTDTQYF. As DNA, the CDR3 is TGTGCCAGCAGCTTAGGCGGGAAGAGCACAGATACGCAGTATTTT.

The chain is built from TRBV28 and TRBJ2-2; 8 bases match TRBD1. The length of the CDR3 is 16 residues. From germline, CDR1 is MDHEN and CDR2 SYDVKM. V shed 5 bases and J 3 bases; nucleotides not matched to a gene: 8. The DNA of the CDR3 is TGTGCCAGCAGTCCTCGGACAGGGAGAGACACCGGGGAGCTGTTTTTT. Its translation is CASSPRTGRDTGELFF.

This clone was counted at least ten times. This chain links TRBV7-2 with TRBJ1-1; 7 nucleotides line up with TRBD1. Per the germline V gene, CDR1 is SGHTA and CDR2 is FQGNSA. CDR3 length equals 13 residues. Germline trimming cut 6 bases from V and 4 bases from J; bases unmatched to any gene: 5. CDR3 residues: CASRGTAGTEAFF. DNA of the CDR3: TGTGCCAGCAGAGGGACAGCAGGCACTGAAGCTTTCTTT.

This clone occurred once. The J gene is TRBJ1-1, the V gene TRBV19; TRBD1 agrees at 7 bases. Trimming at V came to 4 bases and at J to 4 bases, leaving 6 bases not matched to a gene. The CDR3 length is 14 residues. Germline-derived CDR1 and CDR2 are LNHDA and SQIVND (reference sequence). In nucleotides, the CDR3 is TGTGCCAGTAGTAGCTGGACAGGTATCACTGAAGCTTTCTTT. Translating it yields CASSSWTGITEAFF.

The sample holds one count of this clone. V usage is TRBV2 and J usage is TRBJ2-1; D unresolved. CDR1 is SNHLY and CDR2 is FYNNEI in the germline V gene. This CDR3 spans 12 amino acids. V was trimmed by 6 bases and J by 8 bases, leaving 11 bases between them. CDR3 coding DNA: TGTGCCAGCAGGTTGACTTTACATGAGCAGTTCTTC. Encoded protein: CASRLTLHEQFF.

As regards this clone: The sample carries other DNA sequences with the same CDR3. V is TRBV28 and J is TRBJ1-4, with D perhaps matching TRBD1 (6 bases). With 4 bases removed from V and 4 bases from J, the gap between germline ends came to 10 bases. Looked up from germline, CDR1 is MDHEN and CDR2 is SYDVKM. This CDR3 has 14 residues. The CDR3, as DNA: TGTGCCAGCAGTTCAGGACAGCTTAATGAAAAACTGTTTTTT. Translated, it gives CASSSGQLNEKLFF.

The CDR3 coding sequence is TGTGCCAGCAGCCAAACGACAGTCTTGAACTATGGCTACACCTTC. This encodes CASSQTTVLNYGYTF. V gene TRBV3-1 (or the pseudogene TRBV3-2) combines with J gene TRBJ1-2, with a possible D match to TRBD1 (5 bases). CDR1 and CDR2 (germline): LGHDT, YNNKEL (reference sequence). V lost 2 bases to trimming and J lost 2 bases, with 12 bases between them. The CDR3 extends over 15 amino acids.

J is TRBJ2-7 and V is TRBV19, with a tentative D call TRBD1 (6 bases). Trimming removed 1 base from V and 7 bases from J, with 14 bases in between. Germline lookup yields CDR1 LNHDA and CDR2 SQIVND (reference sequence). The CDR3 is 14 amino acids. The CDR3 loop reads CASSIALDSQEQYF. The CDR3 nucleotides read TGTGCCAGTAGTATAGCCCTGGACAGCCAAGAGCAGTACTTC.

In DNA form, the CDR3 reads TGTGCCAGCAGCTCCCGGCGACAGGGCGGAGACGAGCAGTACTTC. Its translation: CASSSRRQGGDEQYF. This rearrangement joins TRBV5-4 to TRBJ2-7; 7 nucleotides agree with TRBD1. This CDR3 comprises 15 residues. Germline V gene lookup returns CDR1 SGHNT and CDR2 YYREEE (reference sequence). After removal of 3 bases from V and 5 bases from J, the junction contained 11 bases not matched to a gene.

The CDR3 region has the DNA TGTGCCAGCTCCTTAATAGAGGGCTATGGCTACACCTTC. It yields the protein CASSLIEGYGYTF. The chain recombines TRBV6-5 with TRBJ1-2; D not certain. V gave up 8 bases and J gave up 4 bases, with 14 bases separating them. Per the germline V gene, CDR1 is MNHEY and CDR2 is SVGAGI. CDR3 size: 13 residues.

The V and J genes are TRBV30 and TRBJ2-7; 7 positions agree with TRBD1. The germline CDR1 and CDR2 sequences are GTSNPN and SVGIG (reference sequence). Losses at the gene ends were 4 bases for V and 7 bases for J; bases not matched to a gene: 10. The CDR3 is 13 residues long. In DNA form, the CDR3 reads TGTGCCTGGAACCCGACAGGGCGTGAAGAGCAGTACTTC. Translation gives CAWNPTGREEQYF.

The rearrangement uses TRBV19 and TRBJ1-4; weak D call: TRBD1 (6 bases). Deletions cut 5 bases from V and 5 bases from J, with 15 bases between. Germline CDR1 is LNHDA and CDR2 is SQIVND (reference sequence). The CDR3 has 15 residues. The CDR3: CASSLRQASNEKLFF. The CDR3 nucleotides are TGTGCCAGTAGTTTAAGACAGGCATCGAATGAAAAACTGTTTTTT.

The CDR3 loop reads CASSQEVAGNEQFF. The CDR3 DNA reads as TGCGCCAGCAGCCAAGAAGTGGCGGGCAATGAGCAGTTCTTC. The rearrangement joins TRBV4-1 to TRBJ2-1; D is perhaps TRBD2 (5 bases). CDR1 is MGHRA and CDR2 is YSYEKL in the germline V gene. This CDR3 contains 14 residues. V dropped 0 bases and J dropped 6 bases, with 9 bases sitting between them.

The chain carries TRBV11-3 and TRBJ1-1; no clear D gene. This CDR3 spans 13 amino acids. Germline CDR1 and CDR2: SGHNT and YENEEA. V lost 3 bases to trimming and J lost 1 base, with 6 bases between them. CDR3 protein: CASSFSGNTEAFF. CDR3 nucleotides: TGTGCCAGCAGCTTTTCCGGGAACACTGAAGCTTTCTTT.

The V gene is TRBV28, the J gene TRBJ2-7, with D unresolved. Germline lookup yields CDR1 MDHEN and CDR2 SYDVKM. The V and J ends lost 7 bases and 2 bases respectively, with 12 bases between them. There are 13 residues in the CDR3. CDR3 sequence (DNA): TGTGCCAGCACCCTGACTGCCGCCTACGAGCAGTACTTC. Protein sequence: CASTLTAAYEQYF.

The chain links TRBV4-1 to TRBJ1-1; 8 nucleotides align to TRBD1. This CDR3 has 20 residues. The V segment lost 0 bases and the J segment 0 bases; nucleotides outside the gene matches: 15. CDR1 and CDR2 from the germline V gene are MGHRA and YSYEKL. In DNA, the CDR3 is TGCGCCAGCAGCCAAGATCCCCCCGGACAGGGCACAAATTTGAACACTGAAGCTTTCTTT. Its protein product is CASSQDPPGQGTNLNTEAFF.

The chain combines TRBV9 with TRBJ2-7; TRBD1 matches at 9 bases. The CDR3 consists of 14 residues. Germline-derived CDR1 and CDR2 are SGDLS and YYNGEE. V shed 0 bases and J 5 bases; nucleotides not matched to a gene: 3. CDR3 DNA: TGTGCCAGCAGCGTAGGGGACAGGGACCACGAGCAGTACTTC. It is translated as CASSVGDRDHEQYF.

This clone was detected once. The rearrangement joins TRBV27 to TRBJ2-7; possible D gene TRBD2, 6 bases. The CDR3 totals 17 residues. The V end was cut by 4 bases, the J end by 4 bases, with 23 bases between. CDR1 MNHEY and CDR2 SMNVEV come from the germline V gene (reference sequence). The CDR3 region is CASSSKTGTLVPYEQYF. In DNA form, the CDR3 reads TGTGCCAGCAGTTCCAAGACCGGGACTCTGGTCCCGTACGAGCAGTACTTC.

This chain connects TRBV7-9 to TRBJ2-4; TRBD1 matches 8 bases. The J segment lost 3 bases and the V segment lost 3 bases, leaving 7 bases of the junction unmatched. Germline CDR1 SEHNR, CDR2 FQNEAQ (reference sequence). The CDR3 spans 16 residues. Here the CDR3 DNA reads TGTGCCAGCAGCTTTGACAGGGGAGAAGGCAAAAACATTCAGTACTTC. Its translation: CASSFDRGEGKNIQYF.

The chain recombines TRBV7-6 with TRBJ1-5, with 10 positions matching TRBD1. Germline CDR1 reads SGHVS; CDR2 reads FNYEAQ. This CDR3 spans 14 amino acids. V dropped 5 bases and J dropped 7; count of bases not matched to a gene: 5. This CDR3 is CASSRTGGRQPQHF. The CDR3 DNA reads TGTGCCAGCAGCCGGACAGGGGGACGGCAGCCCCAGCATTTT.